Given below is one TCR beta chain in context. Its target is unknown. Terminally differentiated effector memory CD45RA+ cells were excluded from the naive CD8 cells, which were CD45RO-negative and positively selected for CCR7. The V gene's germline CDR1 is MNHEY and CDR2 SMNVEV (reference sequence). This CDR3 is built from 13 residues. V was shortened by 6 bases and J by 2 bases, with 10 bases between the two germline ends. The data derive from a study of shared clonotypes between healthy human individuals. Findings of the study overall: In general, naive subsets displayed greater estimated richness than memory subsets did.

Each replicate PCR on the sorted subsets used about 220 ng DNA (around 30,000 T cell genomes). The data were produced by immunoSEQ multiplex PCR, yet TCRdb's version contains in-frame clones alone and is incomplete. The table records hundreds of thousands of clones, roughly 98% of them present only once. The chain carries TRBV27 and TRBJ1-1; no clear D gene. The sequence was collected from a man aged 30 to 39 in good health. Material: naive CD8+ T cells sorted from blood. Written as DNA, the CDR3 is TGTGCCAGCAGAATAATGATAAACACTGAAGCTTTCTTT. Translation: CASRIMINTEAFF.